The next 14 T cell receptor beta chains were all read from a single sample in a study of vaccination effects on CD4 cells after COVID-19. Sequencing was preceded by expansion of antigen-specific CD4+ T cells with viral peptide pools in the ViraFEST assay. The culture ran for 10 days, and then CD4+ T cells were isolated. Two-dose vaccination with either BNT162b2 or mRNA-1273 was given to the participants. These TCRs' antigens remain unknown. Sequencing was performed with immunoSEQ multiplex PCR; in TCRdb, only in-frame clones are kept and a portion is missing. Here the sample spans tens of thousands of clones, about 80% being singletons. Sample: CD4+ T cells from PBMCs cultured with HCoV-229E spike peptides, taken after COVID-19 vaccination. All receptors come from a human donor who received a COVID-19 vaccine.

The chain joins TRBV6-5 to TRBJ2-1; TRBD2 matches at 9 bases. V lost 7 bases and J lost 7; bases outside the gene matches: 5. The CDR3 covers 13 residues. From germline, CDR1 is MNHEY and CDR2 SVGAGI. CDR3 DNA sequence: TGTGCCAGCATTGCGGGGGGGCGTAATGAGCAGTTCTTC. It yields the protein CASIAGGRNEQFF.

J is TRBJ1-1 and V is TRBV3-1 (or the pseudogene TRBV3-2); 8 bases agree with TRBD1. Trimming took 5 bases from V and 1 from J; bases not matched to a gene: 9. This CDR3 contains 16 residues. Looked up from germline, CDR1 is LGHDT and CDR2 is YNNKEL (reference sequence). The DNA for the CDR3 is TGTGCCAGCAGCGACAGAGACAGGGGCCGGAACACTGAAGCTTTCTTT. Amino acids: CASSDRDRGRNTEAFF.

The chain's CDR3 is CASRPASGGNQPQHF. The CDR3 coding sequence is TGTGCCAGCAGACCAGCCTCGGGGGGTAATCAGCCCCAGCATTTT. The V call is TRBV2, the J call TRBJ1-5; D is perhaps TRBD1 (5 bases). The V and J ends lost 6 bases and 4 bases respectively, with 16 bases between them. Germline V gene data show CDR1 as SNHLY and CDR2 as FYNNEI. The CDR3 has 15 residues.

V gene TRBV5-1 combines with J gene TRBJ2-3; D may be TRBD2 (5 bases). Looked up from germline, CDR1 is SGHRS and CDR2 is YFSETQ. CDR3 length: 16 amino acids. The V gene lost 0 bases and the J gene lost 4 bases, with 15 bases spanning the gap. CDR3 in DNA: TGCGCCAGCAGCTTGGGTTTGGATGGGAGCGCAGATACGCAGTATTTT. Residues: CASSLGLDGSADTQYF.

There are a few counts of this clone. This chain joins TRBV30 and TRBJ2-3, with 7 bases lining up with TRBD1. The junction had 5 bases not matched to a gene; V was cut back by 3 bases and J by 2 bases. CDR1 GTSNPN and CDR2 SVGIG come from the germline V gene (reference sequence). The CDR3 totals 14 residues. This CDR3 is CAWRDTGVTDTQYF. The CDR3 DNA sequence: TGTGCCTGGAGGGACACAGGGGTCACAGATACGCAGTATTTT. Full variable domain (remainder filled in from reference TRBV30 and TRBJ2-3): SQTIHQWPATLVQPVGSPLSLECTVEGTSNPNLYWYRQAAGRGLQLLFYSVGIGQISSEVPQNLSASRPQDRQFILSSKKLLLSDSGFYLCAWRDTGVTDTQYFGPGTRLTVL.

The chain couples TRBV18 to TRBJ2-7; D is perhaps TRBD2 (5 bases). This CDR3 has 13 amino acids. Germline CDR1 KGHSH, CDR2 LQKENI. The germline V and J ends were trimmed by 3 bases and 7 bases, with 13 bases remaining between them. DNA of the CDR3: TGTGCCAGCTCACCCGCCCCGGCGGGTGAGCAGTACGTC. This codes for CASSPAPAGEQYV.

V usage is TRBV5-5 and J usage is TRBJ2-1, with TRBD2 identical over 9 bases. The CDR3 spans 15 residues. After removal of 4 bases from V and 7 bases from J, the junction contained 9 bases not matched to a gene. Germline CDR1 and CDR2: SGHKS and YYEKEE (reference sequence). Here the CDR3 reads CASSSGLARGNEQFF. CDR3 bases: TGTGCCAGCAGCAGCGGACTAGCGAGAGGTAATGAGCAGTTCTTC.

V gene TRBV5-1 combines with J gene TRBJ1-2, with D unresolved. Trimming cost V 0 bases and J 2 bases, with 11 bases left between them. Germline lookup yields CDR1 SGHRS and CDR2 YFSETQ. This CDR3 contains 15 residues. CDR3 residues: CASSLGPGSNYGYTF. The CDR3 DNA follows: TGCGCCAGCAGCTTGGGCCCGGGATCGAACTATGGCTACACCTTC.

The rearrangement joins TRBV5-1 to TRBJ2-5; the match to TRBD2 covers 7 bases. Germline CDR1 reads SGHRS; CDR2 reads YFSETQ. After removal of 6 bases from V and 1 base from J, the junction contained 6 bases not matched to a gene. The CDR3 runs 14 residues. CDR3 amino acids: CASNGAGVQETQYF. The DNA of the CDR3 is TGCGCCAGCAATGGTGCGGGAGTCCAAGAGACCCAGTACTTC.

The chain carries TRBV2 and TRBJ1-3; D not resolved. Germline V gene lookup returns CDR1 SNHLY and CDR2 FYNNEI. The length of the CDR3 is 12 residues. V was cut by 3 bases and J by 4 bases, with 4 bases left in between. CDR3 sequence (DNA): TGTGCCAGCAGTGACAGAGGAAACACCATATATTTT. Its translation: CASSDRGNTIYF.

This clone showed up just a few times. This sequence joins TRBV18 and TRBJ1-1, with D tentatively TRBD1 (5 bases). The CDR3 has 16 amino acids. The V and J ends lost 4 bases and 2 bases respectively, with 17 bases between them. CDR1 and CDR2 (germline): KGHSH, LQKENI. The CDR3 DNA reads TGTGCCAGCTCACGAATTGGGACCGTGGCTAACACTGAAGCTTTCTTT. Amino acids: CASSRIGTVANTEAFF. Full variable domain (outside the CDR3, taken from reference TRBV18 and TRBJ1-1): NAGVMQNPRHLVRRRGQEARLRCSPMKGHSHVYWYRQLPEEGLKFMVYLQKENIIDESGMPKERFSAEFPKEGPSILRIQQVVRGDSAAYFCASSRIGTVANTEAFFGQGTRLTVV.

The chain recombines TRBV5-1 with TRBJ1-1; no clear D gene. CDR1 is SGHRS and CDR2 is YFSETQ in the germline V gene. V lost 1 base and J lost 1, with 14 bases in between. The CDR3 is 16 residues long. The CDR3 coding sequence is TGCGCCAGCAGCTTGTTCTTCGGCAGCGCGAACACTGAAGCTTTCTTT. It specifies CASSLFFGSANTEAFF.

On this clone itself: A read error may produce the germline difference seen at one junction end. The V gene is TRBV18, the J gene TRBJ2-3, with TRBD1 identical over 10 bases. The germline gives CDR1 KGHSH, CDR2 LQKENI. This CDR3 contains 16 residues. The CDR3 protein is CASSPLGTGGTDTQYF. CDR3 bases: TGTGCCAGCTCTCCACTCGGGACAGGGGGCACAGATACGCAGTATTTT.

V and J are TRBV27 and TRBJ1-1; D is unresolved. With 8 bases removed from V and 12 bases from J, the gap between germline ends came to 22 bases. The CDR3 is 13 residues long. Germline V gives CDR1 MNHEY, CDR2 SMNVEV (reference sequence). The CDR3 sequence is CASRPGVHVETFF. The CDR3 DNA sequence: TGTGCCAGCCGTCCCGGGGTCCACGTGGAAACTTTCTTT.